The 29 T cell receptor beta chains reported below all come from one sample, sequenced in a study of blood T cell repertoires in COVID-19. Clones were sequenced by immunoSEQ multiplex PCR, and TCRdb holds only the in-frame ones, with some missing. The profile shows roughly 290,000 clones, almost 90% of them singletons. The sequencing input was PBMCs or T cells enriched from blood (not recorded which). Receptor source: a woman aged 18-35 years with acute COVID-19.

In its sample, this clone was seen a few times. J is TRBJ2-1 and V is TRBV27; D might be TRBD1 (7 bases). This CDR3 is built from 15 residues. The germline V and J ends were trimmed by 5 bases and 0 bases, with 11 bases remaining between them. Germline assignment: CDR1 MNHEY and CDR2 SMNVEV (reference sequence). The CDR3 DNA reads TGTGCCAGCAGTCTCCAGGGGGGCTCCTACAATGAGCAGTTCTTC. This codes for CASSLQGGSYNEQFF.

The chain employs TRBV15 and TRBJ2-3; 9 nucleotides align to TRBD2. CDR3 length: 16 amino acids. The germline gives CDR1 LNHNV, CDR2 YYDKDF (reference sequence). V lost 0 bases and J lost 7; bases outside the gene matches: 8. CDR3 bases: TGTGCCACCAGCAGAGAGGTTGGACTAGCGTATAATACGCAGTATTTT. It is translated as CATSREVGLAYNTQYF. The variable domain in full, completed from reference TRBV15 and TRBJ2-3, reads DAMVIQNPRYQVTQFGKPVTLSCSQTLNHNVMYWYQQKSSQAPKLLFHYYDKDFNNEADTPDNFQSRRPNTSFCFLDIRSPGLGDTAMYLCATSREVGLAYNTQYFGPGTRLTVL.

V gene TRBV10-3 combines with J gene TRBJ2-7; the match to TRBD2 covers 10 bases. Germline V CDR1 and CDR2: ENHRY, SYGVKD. CDR3 length: 13 residues. The V segment lost 9 bases and the J segment 0 bases; nucleotides outside the gene matches: 2. CDR3 residues: CAIRTSGSYEQYF. CDR3 sequence (DNA): TGTGCCATACGGACTAGCGGCTCCTACGAGCAGTACTTC.

In this sample, this clone turned up once. This sequence joins TRBV24-1 and TRBJ2-1; possibly TRBD2 for D (6 bases). This CDR3 region has 15 residues. Trimming removed 4 bases from V and 1 base from J, with 10 bases in between. Germline V gene data show CDR1 as KGHDR and CDR2 as SFDVKD. The CDR3 DNA sequence: TGTGCCACCAGTGAAGGAGGGGCGTCCTACAATGAGCAGTTCTTC. This sequence encodes CATSEGGASYNEQFF.

The rearrangement uses TRBV5-4 and TRBJ1-5, with a possible D match to TRBD1 (5 bases). The V and J ends lost 1 base and 2 bases respectively, with 7 bases between them. The V gene's germline CDR1 is SGHNT and CDR2 YYREEE (reference sequence). This CDR3 has 14 residues. Written as DNA, the CDR3 is TGTGCCAGCAGCTTGTGGGGGGGCAATCAGCCCCAGCATTTT. It codes for CASSLWGGNQPQHF.

V usage is TRBV5-4 and J usage is TRBJ1-4; 8 bases match TRBD1. The CDR3 has 16 amino acids. Germline V gene sequence: CDR1 SGHNT, CDR2 YYREEE (reference sequence). After removal of 0 bases from V and 2 bases from J, the junction contained 3 bases not matched to a gene. The CDR3 reads CASSLGGDRTNEKLFF. DNA for the CDR3: TGTGCCAGCAGCTTGGGGGGGGACAGGACTAATGAAAAACTGTTTTTT.

The chain is built from TRBV6-5 and TRBJ1-4; 7 bases agree with TRBD1. Germline V gene lookup returns CDR1 MNHEY and CDR2 SVGAGI. With V trimmed by 8 bases and J by 0 bases, 3 bases remained unmatched. The CDR3 covers 14 residues. The DNA of the CDR3 is TGTGCCAGCCGCCAGGGGGCAACTAATGAAAAACTGTTTTTT. Amino acids: CASRQGATNEKLFF.

This chain uses TRBV12-3 or TRBV12-4 with TRBJ2-5; weak D call: TRBD1 (6 bases). Trimming left V 2 bases short and J 5 bases short, with 9 bases between. This CDR3 has 13 residues. The CDR3 loop is CASSLRGLETQYF. CDR3 DNA sequence: TGTGCCAGCAGTTTAAGGGGGTTGGAGACCCAGTACTTC.

This clone was observed a single time. The sample contains more than one DNA sequence encoding this CDR3. The genes are TRBV9 and TRBJ2-1; TRBD2 aligns across 11 bases. The CDR3 contains 16 residues. With 2 bases clipped from V and 4 bases from J, the junction kept 5 bases outside the gene matches. Per germline, CDR1 SGDLS and CDR2 YYNGEE. CDR3 sequence reads: CASSVRLAGSYNEQFF. CDR3 in DNA: TGTGCCAGCAGCGTCAGACTAGCGGGATCGTACAATGAGCAGTTCTTC.

The chain links TRBV21-1 to TRBJ2-3; the table's TRBD2 call for D was not verified on the DNA. TRBV21-1 is a pseudogene segment. The CDR3 runs 15 residues. CDR3 in amino acids: CASSKGGELTDTQYF. DNA for the CDR3: TGTGCCAGCAGCAAAGGGGGGGAGTTGACAGATACGCAGTATTTT.

V usage is TRBV29-1 and J usage is TRBJ2-5; 12 bases agree with TRBD2. This CDR3 has 14 amino acids. With V trimmed by 7 bases and J by 6 bases, 9 bases remained unmatched. Per germline, CDR1 SQVTM and CDR2 ANQGSEA. The CDR3 region has the DNA TGCAGCGCCCTGACTAGCGGGAGTAGGAAGACCCAGTACTTC. This gives the protein CSALTSGSRKTQYF.

The genes are TRBV27 and TRBJ2-4, with TRBD1 as a possible D gene (5 bases). V was pared by 8 bases and J by 5 bases, with 13 bases between. From germline, CDR1 is MNHEY and CDR2 SMNVEV (reference sequence). There are 13 residues in the CDR3. The CDR3 sequence: CASWGQLQNIQYF. For the CDR3, the DNA is TGTGCCAGCTGGGGCCAGCTACAAAACATTCAGTACTTC.

The chain carries TRBV18 and TRBJ2-3; 7 bases match TRBD2. With V trimmed by 0 bases and J by 4 bases, 1 base remained unmatched. The CDR3 runs to 14 residues. Germline loops: CDR1 KGHSH, CDR2 LQKENI. CDR3 in amino acids: CASSPPGLADTQYF. For the CDR3, the DNA is TGTGCCAGCTCACCACCCGGACTAGCAGATACGCAGTATTTT.

The rearrangement joins TRBV12-3 or TRBV12-4 to TRBJ2-7, with D perhaps matching TRBD2 (5 bases). V lost 6 bases and J 3 bases, leaving 9 bases between the germline ends. The CDR3 runs 12 residues. The CDR3 is CASSHGVYEQYF. CDR3 DNA: TGTGCCAGCAGCCACGGGGTCTACGAGCAGTACTTC.

This rearrangement joins TRBV12-3 or TRBV12-4 to TRBJ1-1; tentatively, D is TRBD1 (6 bases). Between the trimmed V and J ends, which lost 6 bases and 8 bases, there was a span of 13 bases. The CDR3 is made up of 12 amino acids. CDR3 loop: CASSRQDSEAFF. CDR3 DNA sequence: TGTGCCAGCAGCCGACAGGACAGCGAAGCTTTCTTT.

This chain joins TRBV19 and TRBJ2-2; 11 bases are a match to TRBD1. Germline CDR1 and CDR2: LNHDA and SQIVND (reference sequence). Trimming at V came to 10 bases and at J to 7 bases, leaving 8 bases not matched to a gene. The CDR3 is 14 residues long. The CDR3 coding sequence is TGTGCCACCCGGGGACAGGGGGTCGGCGGGGAGCTGTTTTTT. Encoded protein: CATRGQGVGGELFF.

Comment on this clone: This same CDR3 is encoded by further DNA sequences in the sample. CDR3 in amino acids: CASSLSGQSNTEAFF. The CDR3, as DNA: TGCGCCAGCAGCTTGTCTGGACAGTCGAACACTGAAGCTTTCTTT. The gene calls are TRBV5-1 and TRBJ1-1; tentatively, D is TRBD1 (6 bases). V lost 1 base and J lost 1, with 11 bases in between. The CDR3 has 15 amino acids. CDR1 and CDR2 (germline): SGHRS, YFSETQ.

The chain combines TRBV7-2 with TRBJ2-2; 10 nucleotides align to TRBD2. J gave up 4 bases and V 2 bases, and 7 bases lay outside the gene matches. CDR1 is SGHTA, CDR2 FQGNSA, per germline. CDR3 length: 17 residues. The CDR3 coding sequence is TGTGCCAGCAGCTTAACGACTAGCGGGCGGGTCACCGGGGAGCTGTTTTTT. This sequence encodes CASSLTTSGRVTGELFF.

The rearrangement uses TRBV11-2 and TRBJ2-1; tentative D call: TRBD2 (5 bases). CDR1 and CDR2 from the germline V gene are SGHAT and FQNNGV. V was clipped by 1 base and J by 4 bases, with 14 bases between them. The CDR3 is 16 amino acids. Here the CDR3 DNA reads TGTGCCAGCAGCTTAGGCCCACACGGGGAGTACAATGAGCAGTTCTTC. This translates into CASSLGPHGEYNEQFF.

The genes are TRBV5-4 and TRBJ2-3; 8 bases line up with TRBD2. CDR3 size: 14 residues. The germline CDR1 and CDR2 sequences are SGHNT and YYREEE (reference sequence). The V and J ends lost 1 base and 5 bases, in that order; junction bases with no gene match: 3. In DNA, the CDR3 is TGTGCCAGCAGCTTGCCCGGGAGGGAAGATACGCAGTATTTT. Encoded protein: CASSLPGREDTQYF.

The V and J genes are TRBV29-1 and TRBJ2-7; the D gene is possibly TRBD1 (5 bases). In germline, CDR1 is SQVTM, CDR2 ANQGSEA. This CDR3 spans 14 amino acids. Trimming pared 0 bases from V and 8 bases from J, leaving 17 bases between. The CDR3 region is CSVEEAQNKGKQYF. The CDR3, as DNA: TGCAGCGTTGAAGAAGCCCAGAATAAGGGGAAGCAGTACTTC.

This sequence joins TRBV6-1 and TRBJ1-2; D is perhaps TRBD1 (6 bases). The length of the CDR3 is 15 residues. Germline lookup yields CDR1 MNHNS and CDR2 SASEGT. The V and J ends lost 1 base and 4 bases respectively, with 13 bases between them. The chain's CDR3 is CASSEGLDRLYGYTF. Here the CDR3 DNA reads TGTGCCAGCAGTGAAGGCCTTGACAGGCTCTATGGCTACACCTTC.

This clone was counted only a few times. The chain carries TRBV7-2 and TRBJ2-7; possibly TRBD1 for D (6 bases). Germline V gives CDR1 SGHTA, CDR2 FQGNSA. Deletions cut 1 base from V and 4 bases from J, with 11 bases between. This CDR3 region has 14 residues. The CDR3 region has the DNA TGTGCCAGCAGCTTAGAATGGGGGCGTTACGAGCAGTACTTC. Its translation: CASSLEWGRYEQYF.

V gene TRBV5-1 combines with J gene TRBJ2-7, with 8 bases matching TRBD2. This CDR3 spans 14 amino acids. CDR1 is SGHRS and CDR2 is YFSETQ in the germline V gene. V lost 4 bases, J lost 0 bases, and 3 bases stayed unmatched. The CDR3 region has the DNA TGCGCCAGCAGCCGGGGGGGCTTCTCCTACGAGCAGTACTTC. It yields the protein CASSRGGFSYEQYF.

The chain joins TRBV10-3 to TRBJ2-1; D unclear. CDR1 ENHRY and CDR2 SYGVKD come from the germline V gene. Trimming shortened V by 1 base and J by 10 bases, and 8 bases separated the two germline ends. CDR3 length equals 12 residues. As DNA, the CDR3 is TGTGCCATCAGTGAGTATGGTAGAGAGCAGTTCTTC. It encodes CAISEYGREQFF.

Comments on this clone: Other DNA sequences of this sample code for an identical CDR3. The chain couples TRBV28 to TRBJ2-5; D is unclear. This CDR3 is built from 11 residues. Germline V gene data show CDR1 as MDHEN and CDR2 as SYDVKM. V gave up 3 bases and J gave up 5 bases, with 4 bases separating them. The CDR3 DNA is TGTGCCAGCAGTTTGCGGGAGACCCAGTACTTC. Translating gives CASSLRETQYF.

The genes are TRBV7-8 and TRBJ2-1, with TRBD2 matching over 11 bases. The CDR3 length is 16 residues. Unmatched junction bases numbered 12, after V lost 4 bases and J lost 10 bases. Germline values: CDR1 SGHVS, CDR2 FQNEAQ. In DNA form, the CDR3 reads TGTGCCAGCAGCTCGATAGCGGGAGGGCCCAGTTTAGAGCAGTTCTTC. It is translated as CASSSIAGGPSLEQFF.

The sample holds one count of this clone. V and J are TRBV5-1 and TRBJ2-1, with 7 bases fitting TRBD2. The trim removed 5 bases at V and 2 bases at J, leaving 7 bases unmatched. Germline CDR1 and CDR2: SGHRS and YFSETQ. The CDR3 extends over 15 amino acids. For the CDR3, the DNA is TGCGCCAGCAGGGGAGGGCAGGGTACCTACAATGAGCAGTTCTTC. Protein: CASRGGQGTYNEQFF.

This clone was found once. This chain connects TRBV7-8 to TRBJ2-3, with TRBD2 matching 13 bases. The CDR3 has 17 amino acids. Trimming cost V 5 bases and J 1 base; bases outside gene matches: 6. Germline values: CDR1 SGHVS, CDR2 FQNEAQ. CDR3 DNA: TGTGCCAGCAGCACTCGGACTAGCGGGAGCCGCACAGATACGCAGTATTTT. The encoded protein is CASSTRTSGSRTDTQYF.